The 26 T cell receptor beta chains below were found in one sample sequenced in a study of Graves' ophthalmopathy and Graves' hyperthyroidism. The authors amplified TCR beta CDR3 regions from RNA transcripts. An opening RT-PCR round employed HTBI primers and preceded a second-round multiplex PCR. TCRdb re-called the multiplex PCR reads through MiXCR, storing one row per CDR3 protein. This table has some 410,000 distinct CDR3 sequences, approximately 21% appearing once. The material sequenced was peripheral blood. The receptors were gathered from a woman in her late teens or twenties with stable Graves' hyperthyroidism.

Comment on this clonotype: An end of the junction differs from the germline gene, which may be a read error. J is TRBJ2-7 and V is TRBV12-3 or TRBV12-4; D gene ambiguous. This CDR3 spans 14 amino acids. CDR3 sequence: CASSFRLGMDDQYF. In DNA form, the CDR3 reads TGTGCCAGCAGTTTTCGTCTAGGGATGGACGATCAGTACTTC.

The V gene is TRBV10-2, the J gene TRBJ2-7, with 9 bases lining up with TRBD2. V dropped 3 bases and J dropped 7; count of bases not matched to a gene: 10. CDR1 is WSHSY and CDR2 is SAAADI in the germline V gene. The CDR3 contains 15 residues. The CDR3 DNA reads TGCGCCAGCAGTGATAGCGGGAGTGTGTCGGAGGAGCAGTACTTC. Protein product: CASSDSGSVSEEQYF.

This clonotype was seen many times. This chain links TRBV6-2 or TRBV6-3 with TRBJ2-2; 7 bases map to TRBD2. This CDR3 region has 13 residues. Germline CDR1 MNHEY, CDR2 SVGEGT. The V and J ends lost 5 bases and 5 bases, in that order; junction bases with no gene match: 2. The CDR3 sequence is CASSTLATGELFF. The DNA for the CDR3 is TGTGCCAGCAGTACACTAGCGACCGGGGAGCTGTTTTTT.

The table lists this clonotype with many counts. The junction shows a germline mismatch at one end, possibly a read error. This chain joins TRBV12-3 or TRBV12-4 and TRBJ2-4, with D possibly TRBD1 on 5 matching bases. The CDR3 extends over 18 amino acids. In nucleotides, the CDR3 is TGTGCCAGCAGTTTTGGCCCCCAGGGATCGAGGTCCAAAAACATTAAGTACTTC. Protein product: CASSFGPQGSRSKNIKYF.

This clonotype was recorded many times. The chain employs TRBV12-3 or TRBV12-4 and TRBJ1-1; D gene ambiguous. The V gene lost 6 bases and the J gene lost 1 base, with 9 bases spanning the gap. The CDR3 is made up of 13 amino acids. CDR3 sequence: CASSRIENTEAFF. The CDR3 coding sequence is TGTGCCAGCAGCCGGATAGAGAACACTGAAGCTTTCTTT.

This clonotype has more than one count but fewer than ten. The junction departs from the called germline gene at one end, perhaps through a read error. The gene calls are TRBV2 and TRBJ2-5, with 10 bases matching TRBD1. The CDR3 is 12 residues long. Germline V lookup: CDR1 SNHLY, CDR2 FYNNEI. In nucleotides, the CDR3 is TGTGCCAGCCGGGACAGGGGAGAGACCAAGTACTTC. Its protein is CASRDRGETKYF.

This chain uses TRBV25-1 with TRBJ2-7, with TRBD1 matching 7 bases. The ends lost 5 bases at V and 2 bases at J; junction bases unmatched: 21. The V gene's germline CDR1 is MGHDK and CDR2 SYGVNS. CDR3 size: 19 residues. The CDR3 reads CASSPPSVPTGRATYEQYF. The CDR3 region has the DNA TGTGCCAGCAGTCCTCCAAGTGTTCCGACAGGGCGGGCGACCTACGAGCAGTACTTC.

The chain uses TRBV7-2 and TRBJ2-7, with a weak D call TRBD2 (6 bases). CDR3 size: 14 residues. Germline V gene data show CDR1 as SGHTA and CDR2 as FQGNSA. V was clipped by 4 bases and J by 1 base, with 11 bases between them. CDR3 nucleotides: TGTGCCAGCAGCTACGGTAGCGGATCCTACGAGCAGTACTTC. Its translation: CASSYGSGSYEQYF.

This clonotype appeared many times. The chain has TRBV24-1 and TRBJ2-7; 7 bases map to TRBD2. This CDR3 is 14 amino acids long. With 9 bases clipped from V and 3 bases from J, the junction kept 10 bases outside the gene matches. CDR1 is KGHDR, CDR2 SFDVKD, per germline. CDR3 nucleotides: TGTGCCACCCCCCCAGGGACTACGGTCTACGAGCAGTACTTC. This gives the protein CATPPGTTVYEQYF.

This rearrangement joins TRBV15 to TRBJ2-2; D is ambiguous. This CDR3 spans 14 amino acids. Between the trimmed V and J ends, which lost 1 base and 6 bases, there was a span of 9 bases. Germline values: CDR1 LNHNV, CDR2 YYDKDF (reference sequence). The CDR3 DNA follows: TGTGCCACCAGCAGAGCTACACGGCCCGGGGAGCTGTTTTTT. It yields the protein CATSRATRPGELFF.

This clonotype was counted at least ten times. V is TRBV28 and J is TRBJ1-5; D is undetermined. The length of the CDR3 is 16 residues. The ends were cut back, 5 bases at V and 4 bases at J, with 18 bases in the middle. From germline, CDR1 is MDHEN and CDR2 SYDVKM. The CDR3, as DNA: TGTGCCAGCAGTACCCCTGGACTAGCGGGTAATCAGCCCCAGCATTTT. It translates to CASSTPGLAGNQPQHF.

This clonotype was counted many times. The J gene is TRBJ1-2, the V gene TRBV6-2 or TRBV6-3, with D perhaps matching TRBD1 (5 bases). CDR3 length: 15 residues. Between the trimmed V and J ends, which lost 8 bases and 2 bases, there was a span of 18 bases. Germline assignment: CDR1 MNHEY and CDR2 SVGEGT. CDR3 sequence (DNA): TGTGCCAGCTCACCGGGGGACGGAATAAACTATGGCTACACCTTC. Translation: CASSPGDGINYGYTF.

At least ten counts were recorded for this clonotype. A read error may produce the germline difference seen at one junction end. J is TRBJ1-6 and V is TRBV10-3; D unresolved. CDR1 is ENHRY, CDR2 SYGVKD, per germline. The CDR3 has 17 amino acids. CDR3 protein: CAISESGRRSDNSPLHF. CDR3 in DNA: TGTGCCATCAGTGAGTCGGGTAGGCGCTCCGATAATTCACCCCTCCACTTT.

The CDR3 DNA sequence: TGCGCCAGCAGTGAACTAACCGTTGACGGAACCTACGAGCAGTACTTC. It yields the protein CASSELTVDGTYEQYF. The rearrangement links TRBV10-1 to TRBJ2-7; D unclear. CDR3 length equals 16 residues. Germline lookup yields CDR1 WNHNN and CDR2 SYGVQD (reference sequence). The V end was cut by 3 bases, the J end by 2 bases, with 17 bases between.

On this clonotype itself: Possible read error: a much larger clone is one base away. The chain uses TRBV28 and TRBJ2-7; D is perhaps TRBD1 or TRBD2 (5 bases each). The CDR3 is 12 amino acids. Germline V gene lookup returns CDR1 MDHEN and CDR2 SYDVKM. The CDR3 nucleotides read TGTTCCAGCAGCACCTTGGGGGACGAGCAGTACTTC. As protein: CSSSTLGDEQYF.

This clonotype was picked up many times. V usage is TRBV7-2 and J usage is TRBJ1-2; D not certain. The germline V gene has CDR1 SGHTA and CDR2 FQGNSA. The CDR3 spans 17 residues. The V end was cut by 0 bases, the J end by 3 bases, with 17 bases between. The CDR3 nucleotides are TGTGCCAGCAGCTTAGCGCCAATTCGGAACAGCCACTATGGCTACACCTTC. Its translation: CASSLAPIRNSHYGYTF.

Concerning this clonotype: This may be a read error, as it is one base from a much larger clone. The chain recombines TRBV7-8 with TRBJ2-7; no reliable D call. There are 12 residues in the CDR3. CDR1 SGHVS and CDR2 FQNEAQ come from the germline V gene. CDR3 in amino acids: CSSSPLNLGQYF. The CDR3 DNA is TGTTCCAGCAGCCCCCTCAACTTGGGGCAGTACTTC.

Only a few counts were recorded for this clonotype. This sequence joins TRBV11-2 and TRBJ1-3; D perhaps matches TRBD1 (5 bases). V was shortened by 8 bases and J by 8 bases, with 13 bases between the two germline ends. The CDR3 has 12 residues. From germline, CDR1 is SGHAT and CDR2 FQNNGV. As DNA, the CDR3 is TGTGCCAGCGGAAGGGGCGCAGACACCATATATTTT. Translating gives CASGRGADTIYF.

V is TRBV20-1 and J is TRBJ2-7; TRBD2 matches 12 bases. The CDR3 length is 13 residues. The germline V gene encodes CDR1 DFQATT and CDR2 SNEGSKA (reference sequence). V trimming: 4 bases; J trimming: 4 bases; junction bases outside the gene matches: 2. The CDR3: CSATSGGAYEQYF. The CDR3, as DNA: TGCAGTGCTACTAGCGGGGGGGCGTACGAGCAGTACTTC.

This clonotype was observed many times. The CDR3 DNA follows: TGTGCCAGCAGCCGGATGATCGGGCAGAGGAGCACCATATATTTT. Translation gives CASSRMIGQRSTIYF. The rearrangement uses TRBV7-8 and TRBJ1-3; D is unclear. Trimming pared 5 bases from V and 9 bases from J, leaving 20 bases between. The CDR3 sequence is 15 residues long. CDR1 is SGHVS, CDR2 FQNEAQ, per germline. Complete variable domain (other parts from reference TRBV7-8 and TRBJ1-3): GAGVSQSPRYKVAKRGQDVALRCDPISGHVSLFWYQQALGQGPEFLTYFQNEAQLDKSGLPSDRFFAERPEGSVSTLKIQRTQQEDSAVYLCASSRMIGQRSTIYFGEGSWLTVV.

Many counts were recorded for this clonotype. The rearrangement uses TRBV7-2 and TRBJ2-2; TRBD1 is a possible D gene (6 bases). Germline V gene data show CDR1 as SGHTA and CDR2 as FQGNSA. V was clipped by 0 bases and J by 7 bases, with 15 bases between them. The length of the CDR3 is 16 residues. CDR3 residues: CASSLAGPGVVGELFF. CDR3 DNA: TGTGCCAGCAGCTTAGCGGGCCCAGGGGTGGTCGGGGAGCTGTTTTTT.

This clonotype was seen ten or more times. The V gene is TRBV7-3, the J gene TRBJ2-7; 7 nucleotides match TRBD2. V trimming: 6 bases; J trimming: 2 bases; junction bases outside the gene matches: 10. The germline gives CDR1 SGHTA, CDR2 FQGTGA. The CDR3 spans 15 residues. This CDR3 reads CASSPSGNGPYEQYF. The DNA of the CDR3 is TGTGCCAGCAGTCCGAGCGGGAACGGCCCCTACGAGCAGTACTTC.

The rearrangement uses TRBV14 and TRBJ1-2; no definite D call. With 5 bases removed from V and 8 bases from J, the gap between germline ends came to 6 bases. Germline CDR1 is SGHDN and CDR2 is FVKESK. The CDR3 covers 10 residues. CDR3 residues: CASSARGYTF. The DNA for the CDR3 is TGTGCCAGCAGCGCCCGGGGCTACACCTTC.

Many counts were recorded for this clonotype. The V call is TRBV4-1, the J call TRBJ2-7; 7 bases are a match to TRBD2. Germline assignment: CDR1 MGHRA and CDR2 YSYEKL. Trimming at V came to 3 bases and at J to 0 bases, leaving 8 bases not matched to a gene. The CDR3 consists of 16 residues. The CDR3 spells CASSQSLAGSSYEQYF. CDR3 sequence (DNA): TGCGCCAGCAGCCAGTCATTAGCGGGTTCCTCCTACGAGCAGTACTTC.

In this sample, this clonotype turned up many times. The chain is built from TRBV20-1 and TRBJ1-5, with no clear D. Trimming removed 6 bases from V and 0 bases from J, with 12 bases in between. CDR3 length: 14 residues. CDR1 is DFQATT and CDR2 is SNEGSKA in the germline V gene (reference sequence). The CDR3 protein is CSAARGYSNQPQHF. The CDR3 nucleotides are TGCAGTGCGGCGCGGGGATATAGCAATCAGCCCCAGCATTTT.

As regards this clonotype: This may be a read error: a much more frequent sequence differs by one nucleotide. The rearrangement links TRBV13 to TRBJ2-7; no firm D call. V lost 5 bases and J 7 bases, leaving 12 bases between the germline ends. From germline, CDR1 is PRHDT and CDR2 FYEKMQ (reference sequence). The CDR3 is 12 residues long. The CDR3 DNA is TGTGCCAGCAGCGCAGGACGCTTGGAGCAGTACGTC. It yields the protein CASSAGRLEQYV.